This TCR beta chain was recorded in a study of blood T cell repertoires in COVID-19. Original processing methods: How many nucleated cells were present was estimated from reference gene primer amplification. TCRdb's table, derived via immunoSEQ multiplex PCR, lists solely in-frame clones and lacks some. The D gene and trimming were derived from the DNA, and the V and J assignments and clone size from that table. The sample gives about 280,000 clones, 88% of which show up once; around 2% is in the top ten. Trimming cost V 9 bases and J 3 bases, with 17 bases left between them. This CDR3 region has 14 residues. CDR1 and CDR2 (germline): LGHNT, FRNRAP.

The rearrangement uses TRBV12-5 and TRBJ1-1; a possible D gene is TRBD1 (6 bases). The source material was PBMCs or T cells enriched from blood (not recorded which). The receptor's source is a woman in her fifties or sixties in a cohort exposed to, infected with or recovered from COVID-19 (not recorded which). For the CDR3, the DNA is TGTGCTAGCACCATCAATAACAGGGACACTGAAGCTTTCTTT. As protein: CASTINNRDTEAFF.